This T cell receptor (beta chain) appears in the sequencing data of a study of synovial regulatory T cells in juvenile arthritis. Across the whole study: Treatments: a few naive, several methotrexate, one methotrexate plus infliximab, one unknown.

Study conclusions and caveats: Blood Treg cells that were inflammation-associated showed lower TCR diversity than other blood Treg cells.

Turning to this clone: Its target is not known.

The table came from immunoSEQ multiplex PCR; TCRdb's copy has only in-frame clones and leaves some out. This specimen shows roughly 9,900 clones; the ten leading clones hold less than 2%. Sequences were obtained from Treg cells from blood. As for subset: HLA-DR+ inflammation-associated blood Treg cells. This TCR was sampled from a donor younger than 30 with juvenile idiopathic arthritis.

CDR3 in amino acids: CASSDSLTGDSPLHF. V is TRBV6-4 and J is TRBJ1-6; TCRdb's D call, TRBD1, is unchecked because there is no DNA. The length of the CDR3 is 15 residues. No DNA sequence is on record. Germline-derived CDR1 and CDR2 are MRHNA and SNTAGT.